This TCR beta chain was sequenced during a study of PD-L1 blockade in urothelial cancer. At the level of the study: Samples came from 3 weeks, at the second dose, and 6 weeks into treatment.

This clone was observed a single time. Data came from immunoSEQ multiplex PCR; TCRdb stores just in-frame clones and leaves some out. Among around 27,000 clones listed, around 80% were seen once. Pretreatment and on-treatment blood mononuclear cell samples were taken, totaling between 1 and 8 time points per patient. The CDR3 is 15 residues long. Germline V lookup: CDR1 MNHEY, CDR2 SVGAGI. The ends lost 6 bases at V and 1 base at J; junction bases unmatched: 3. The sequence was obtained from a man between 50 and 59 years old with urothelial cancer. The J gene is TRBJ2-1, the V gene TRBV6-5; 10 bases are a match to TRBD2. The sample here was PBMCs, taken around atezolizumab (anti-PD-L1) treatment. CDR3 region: CASRPTSGSYNEQFF. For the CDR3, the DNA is TGTGCCAGCAGGCCGACTAGCGGGTCCTACAATGAGCAGTTCTTC.